Following are 27 T cell receptor beta chains from one sample sequenced in a study of T cell repertoires in cytomegalovirus infection. Their antigens remain unidentified. TCRdb independently ran MiXCR on the reads; one entry per CDR3 protein. The sample yields approximately 150,000 distinct CDR3 sequences, roughly 22% seen once. This specimen consisted of CD8+ T cells from cultured PBMCs, obtained from culture after CMV antigen stimulation. These receptors all come from a human donor in good health (CMV status not recorded). Some clones in this sample may be carry-over from other donors' samples.

In this sample, this clonotype turned up a few times. The V and J genes are TRBV12-3 or TRBV12-4 and TRBJ1-4; D perhaps matches TRBD1 (5 bases). CDR3 size: 15 residues. Trimming removed 1 base at V and 8 bases at J, with 14 bases between. CDR3 nucleotides: TGTGCCAGCAGTTTAGAGTTGCAGGGAGGAGAAAAACTGTTTTTT. Residues: CASSLELQGGEKLFF.

The chain is built from TRBV12-3 or TRBV12-4 and TRBJ1-4; D gene ambiguous. Trimming took off 3 bases at V and 14 bases at J, with 13 bases between the two ends. The length of the CDR3 is 12 residues. DNA for the CDR3: TGTGCCAGCAGTTTCCGGCCTCAGATCCTGTTTTTT. Translation gives CASSFRPQILFF.

The rearrangement links TRBV7-2 to TRBJ1-2; TRBD1 is a possible D gene (5 bases). Germline CDR1 is SGHTA and CDR2 is FQGNSA. V lost 7 bases and J lost 5, with 14 bases in between. The CDR3 extends over 13 amino acids. This CDR3 reads CASTRGGLYGYTF. CDR3 in DNA: TGTGCCAGCACCCGGGGGGGTCTATATGGCTACACCTTC.

This rearrangement joins TRBV29-1 to TRBJ1-1; TRBD1 matches at 8 bases. The length of the CDR3 is 16 residues. Germline CDR1 is SQVTM and CDR2 is ANQGSEA. The J segment lost 0 bases and the V segment lost 6 bases, leaving 12 bases of the junction unmatched. CDR3 nucleotide sequence: TGCAGCGTCCATGACAGGGGAAAGAGGTTGAACACTGAAGCTTTCTTT. It yields the protein CSVHDRGKRLNTEAFF.

The chain employs TRBV4-3 and TRBJ2-7, with 9 bases lining up with TRBD1. The CDR3 is made up of 13 amino acids. The germline V gene has CDR1 LGHNA and CDR2 YSLEER. V was pared by 4 bases and J by 5 bases, with 3 bases of the junction left unmatched. The CDR3 region is CASSRDRGNEQYF. Here the CDR3 DNA reads TGCGCCAGCAGCCGCGACAGGGGGAACGAGCAGTACTTC.

The rearrangement links TRBV6-1 to TRBJ1-4; D call uncertain. This CDR3 region has 14 residues. Trimming pared 5 bases from V and 5 bases from J, leaving 12 bases between. Germline V CDR1 and CDR2: MNHNS, SASEGT. The CDR3 reads CASSPFLVNEKLFF. CDR3 coding DNA: TGTGCCAGCAGTCCTTTTCTTGTGAATGAAAAACTGTTTTTT.

This clonotype was counted only a few times. V usage is TRBV4-1 and J usage is TRBJ2-7; D assignment may be TRBD1 or TRBD2 (5 bases each). The CDR3 totals 14 residues. Per germline, CDR1 MGHRA and CDR2 YSYEKL. V was cut by 1 base and J by 3 bases, with 10 bases left in between. The CDR3 protein is CASSQGQGVYEQYF. Written as DNA, the CDR3 is TGCGCCAGCAGCCAAGGGCAGGGAGTCTACGAGCAGTACTTC.

The chain combines TRBV7-9 with TRBJ1-1; D perhaps matches TRBD1 (6 bases). The CDR3 loop spans 15 amino acids. Trimming pared 5 bases from V and 0 bases from J, leaving 13 bases between. Germline V gene data show CDR1 as SEHNR and CDR2 as FQNEAQ (reference sequence). Here the CDR3 DNA reads TGTGCCAGCAGCCCCCCGACAGGAATGAACACTGAAGCTTTCTTT. This sequence encodes CASSPPTGMNTEAFF. The full variable domain, in which reference TRBV7-9 and TRBJ1-1 provide the parts outside the CDR3, is DTGVSQNPRHKITKRGQNVTFRCDPISEHNRLYWYRQTLGQGPEFLTYFQNEAQLEKSRLLSDRFSAERPKGSFSTLEIQRTEQGDSAMYLCASSPPTGMNTEAFFGQGTRLTVV.

Remarks on this clonotype: No conserved phenylalanine or tryptophan ends this CDR3, so it is likely a read error. The rearrangement joins TRBV7-2 to TRBJ1-2, with 9 bases identical to TRBD1. Trimming removed 2 bases from V and 6 bases from J; junction bases left unmatched: 4. The CDR3 covers 14 residues. Looked up from germline, CDR1 is SGHTA and CDR2 is FQGNSA. The DNA of the CDR3 is TGTGCCAGCAGCTTAATGGGACAGGGAGATGGCTACACCTTG. Translating gives CASSLMGQGDGYTL.

This clonotype was counted a few times. The chain employs TRBV7-9 and TRBJ1-4; TRBD1 might be the D (5 bases). The CDR3 totals 17 residues. The V end was cut by 4 bases, the J end by 5 bases, with 20 bases between. CDR1 and CDR2 (germline): SEHNR, FQNEAQ (reference sequence). The CDR3 spells CASSSSGKGIRNEKLFF. The CDR3 nucleotides are TGTGCCAGCAGCTCTTCGGGAAAGGGGATAAGAAATGAAAAACTGTTTTTT.

This clonotype has at least ten counts. The chain has TRBV7-9 and TRBJ1-2, with D tentatively TRBD1 (5 bases). V was cut by 5 bases and J by 0 bases, with 10 bases left in between. The V gene's germline CDR1 is SEHNR and CDR2 FQNEAQ (reference sequence). CDR3 length: 14 residues. This CDR3 is CASSPDRANYGYTF. Here the CDR3 DNA reads TGTGCCAGCAGCCCAGACAGAGCTAACTATGGCTACACCTTC.

The chain recombines TRBV27 with TRBJ1-6; no reliable D call. Trimming cost V 3 bases and J 5 bases, with 2 bases left between them. CDR3 size: 12 residues. CDR1 and CDR2 (germline): MNHEY, SMNVEV (reference sequence). The CDR3 region has the DNA TGTGCCAGCAGTTTTGATAATTCACCCCTCCACTTT. Residues: CASSFDNSPLHF.

The V and J genes are TRBV7-2 and TRBJ2-7; D is perhaps TRBD1 or TRBD2 (5 bases each). Trimming pared 5 bases from V and 6 bases from J, leaving 17 bases between. The CDR3 extends over 14 amino acids. In germline, CDR1 is SGHTA, CDR2 FQGNSA. The CDR3 loop reads CASSPLISGTEQYF. CDR3 DNA: TGTGCCAGCAGCCCCCTTATATCAGGGACCGAGCAGTACTTC.

V is TRBV15 and J is TRBJ2-1; D remains ambiguous. CDR1 and CDR2 from the germline V gene are LNHNV and YYDKDF (reference sequence). The V end lost 0 bases, the J end lost 4 bases, and 10 bases lay between the germline ends. The CDR3 loop spans 15 amino acids. The CDR3 loop reads CATSRDLWGYNEQFF. In DNA form, the CDR3 reads TGTGCCACCAGCAGAGATTTATGGGGATACAATGAGCAGTTCTTC.

This clonotype was recorded at least ten times. The chain has TRBV27 and TRBJ1-6; D ambiguous. V was trimmed by 2 bases and J by 7 bases, leaving 12 bases between them. CDR1 MNHEY and CDR2 SMNVEV come from the germline V gene (reference sequence). There are 15 residues in the CDR3. The CDR3 coding sequence is TGTGCCAGCAGTTTAGTAGGCCTGATCAATTCACCCCTCCACTTT. Protein: CASSLVGLINSPLHF.

The J gene is TRBJ1-2, the V gene TRBV10-3; weak D call: TRBD1 (6 bases). This CDR3 is built from 17 residues. The germline CDR1 and CDR2 sequences are ENHRY and SYGVKD. Trimming took 3 bases from V and 2 from J, leaving 19 bases between them. The CDR3 sequence: CAISDSSAGAKNYGYTF. CDR3 DNA sequence: TGTGCCATCAGTGACTCCTCGGCAGGGGCCAAGAACTATGGCTACACCTTC.

This clonotype was found a few times. The DNA for the CDR3 is TGTGCCAGCAGCATCAAAGGTTGGCCCGGAGAACGCTATGGCTACACCTTC. Amino acids: CASSIKGWPGERYGYTF. The V call is TRBV7-4, the J call TRBJ1-2; D is unresolved. The CDR3 consists of 17 residues. Germline V CDR1 and CDR2: SGHVT, SQSDAQ. V was shortened by 5 bases and J by 4 bases, with 23 bases between the two germline ends.

The sample holds a few counts of this clonotype. The V and J genes are TRBV7-6 and TRBJ1-1; 12 nucleotides match TRBD1. Unmatched junction bases numbered 8, after V lost 2 bases and J lost 7 bases. The CDR3 covers 16 residues. Looked up from germline, CDR1 is SGHVS and CDR2 is FNYEAQ. The CDR3 protein is CASSLHRDRGHFEAFF. DNA for the CDR3: TGTGCCAGCAGCTTACATCGGGACAGGGGGCATTTTGAAGCTTTCTTT.

V and J are TRBV7-9 and TRBJ2-5; D remains ambiguous. Per germline, CDR1 SEHNR and CDR2 FQNEAQ (reference sequence). Trimming cost V 0 bases and J 4 bases, with 18 bases left between them. This CDR3 contains 17 residues. Here the CDR3 reads CASSLAQVLRPPETQYF. CDR3 nucleotides: TGTGCCAGCAGCTTAGCGCAAGTCCTTCGCCCCCCAGAGACCCAGTACTTC. Full variable domain (remainder filled in from reference TRBV7-9 and TRBJ2-5): DTGVSQNPRHKITKRGQNVTFRCDPISEHNRLYWYRQTLGQGPEFLTYFQNEAQLEKSRLLSDRFSAERPKGSFSTLEIQRTEQGDSAMYLCASSLAQVLRPPETQYFGPGTRLLVL.

The V and J genes are TRBV20-1 and TRBJ2-2; perhaps TRBD2 as D (6 bases). The CDR3 runs 18 residues. Germline CDR1 and CDR2: DFQATT and SNEGSKA (reference sequence). The germline V and J ends were trimmed by 0 bases and 2 bases, with 19 bases remaining between them. This chain's CDR3 is CSARDLGATRDNTGELFF. The CDR3 region has the DNA TGCAGTGCTAGAGATCTCGGTGCGACTAGAGATAACACCGGGGAGCTGTTTTTT.

The chain combines TRBV7-2 with TRBJ1-5; the D gene is possibly TRBD1 (5 bases). Germline loops: CDR1 SGHTA, CDR2 FQGNSA. Trimming pared 5 bases from V and 3 bases from J, leaving 17 bases between. CDR3 length equals 16 residues. The CDR3 loop is CASSDYTGGLNQPQHF. The CDR3 DNA is TGTGCCAGCAGCGATTACACGGGGGGACTCAATCAGCCCCAGCATTTT.

This clonotype appeared a few times. The chain links TRBV7-6 to TRBJ2-2; perhaps TRBD2 as D (5 bases). The V gene lost 4 bases and the J gene lost 4 bases, with 16 bases spanning the gap. The CDR3 covers 16 residues. The germline V gene encodes CDR1 SGHVS and CDR2 FNYEAQ. Here the CDR3 reads CASSSPSDRGTGELFF. Here the CDR3 DNA reads TGTGCCAGCAGCTCCCCCTCTGACCGGGGCACCGGGGAGCTGTTTTTT. Looking up the rest from reference TRBV7-6 and TRBJ2-2 gives the full variable domain: GAGVSQSPRYKVTKRGQDVALRCDPISGHVSLYWYRQALGQGPEFLTYFNYEAQQDKSGLPNDRFSAERPEGSISTLTIQRTEQRDSAMYRCASSSPSDRGTGELFFGEGSRLTVL.

This clonotype was picked up many times. The chain employs TRBV6-5 and TRBJ2-7; D is unclear. CDR1 MNHEY and CDR2 SVGAGI come from the germline V gene. This CDR3 has 13 residues. V lost 2 bases and J 5 bases, leaving 10 bases between the germline ends. CDR3 protein: CASSYDPVDEQYF. The CDR3 coding sequence is TGTGCCAGCAGTTACGACCCCGTTGACGAGCAGTACTTC.

This sequence joins TRBV2 and TRBJ2-7; D may be TRBD2 (6 bases). The CDR3 loop spans 13 amino acids. The germline V and J ends were trimmed by 7 bases and 3 bases, with 13 bases remaining between them. Germline V lookup: CDR1 SNHLY, CDR2 FYNNEI. The CDR3 DNA is TGTGCCAGCAAGTTGGAGGGGCTCTACGAGCAGTACTTC. Protein product: CASKLEGLYEQYF.

The CDR3, as DNA: TGTGCCAGCAGAGGAATCGGACAGGGCCTAAACTATGGCTACACCTTC. This gives the protein CASRGIGQGLNYGYTF. The rearrangement uses TRBV9 and TRBJ1-2, with TRBD1 identical over 8 bases. There are 16 residues in the CDR3. CDR1 and CDR2 (germline): SGDLS, YYNGEE. Germline trimming cut 5 bases from V and 2 bases from J; bases unmatched to any gene: 11.

The chain links TRBV7-6 to TRBJ1-2; 9 nucleotides agree with TRBD1. Germline CDR1 and CDR2: SGHVS and FNYEAQ. V shed 6 bases, J shed 5 bases, and the junction held 10 bases outside the gene matches. The CDR3 is made up of 15 amino acids. The CDR3 spells CASSSGTGLSYGYTF. The CDR3 DNA follows: TGTGCCAGCAGTTCCGGGACAGGGTTGTCTTATGGCTACACCTTC.

The V and J genes are TRBV9 and TRBJ1-2, with a tentative D call TRBD1 (5 bases). The CDR3 has 16 amino acids. Trimming shortened V by 3 bases and J by 6 bases, and 21 bases separated the two germline ends. Germline CDR1 and CDR2: SGDLS and YYNGEE. CDR3 DNA: TGTGCCAGCAGCGGAAGGGACGGAACCGTGTTAGATGGCTACACCTTC. It is translated as CASSGRDGTVLDGYTF.